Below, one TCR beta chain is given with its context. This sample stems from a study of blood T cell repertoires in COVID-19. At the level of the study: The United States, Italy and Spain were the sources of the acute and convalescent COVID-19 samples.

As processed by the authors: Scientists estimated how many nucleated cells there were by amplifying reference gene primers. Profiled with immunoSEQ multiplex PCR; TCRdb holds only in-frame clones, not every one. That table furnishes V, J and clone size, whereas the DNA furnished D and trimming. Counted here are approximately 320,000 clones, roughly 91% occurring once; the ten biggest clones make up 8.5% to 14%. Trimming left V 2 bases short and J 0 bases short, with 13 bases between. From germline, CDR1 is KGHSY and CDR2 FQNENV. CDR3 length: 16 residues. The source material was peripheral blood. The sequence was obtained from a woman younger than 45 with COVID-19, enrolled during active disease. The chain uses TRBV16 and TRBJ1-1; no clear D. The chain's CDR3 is CASSQDVGGMNTEAFF. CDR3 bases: TGTGCCAGCAGCCAAGACGTGGGAGGAATGAACACTGAAGCTTTCTTT.